This T cell receptor beta chain came from a study of T cells after yellow fever vaccination. Overall study findings and caveats: By day 5 rather than day 15, the secondary response had peaked, though it was weaker. Subsequent to the booster, the majority of primary-vaccination clones reappeared (roughly 97% CD4, 85% to 90% CD8).

Of note for this clonotype: What it recognizes is unknown.

Generation of TCR cDNA used 5'RACE template switching (which added a universal primer site and UMIs). TCRdb reprocessed the 5' RACE reads via MiXCR and lists one record per CDR3 protein. This table has almost 600,000 distinct CDR3 sequences, approximately 15% appearing once. Losses at the gene ends were 0 bases for V and 9 bases for J; bases not matched to a gene: 9. Per germline, CDR1 DFQATT and CDR2 SNEGSKA (reference sequence). The length of the CDR3 is 16 residues. This material consisted of PBMCs, taken on the day of the yellow fever booster vaccination. The source is a man aged 30 to 45 who received the YFV17D yellow fever vaccine. V gene TRBV20-1 combines with J gene TRBJ1-6; 9 nucleotides match TRBD1. In nucleotides, the CDR3 is TGCAGTGCTAGAGAAACCGGGACAGGGTTTCGTTCACCCCTCCACTTT. This codes for CSARETGTGFRSPLHF.